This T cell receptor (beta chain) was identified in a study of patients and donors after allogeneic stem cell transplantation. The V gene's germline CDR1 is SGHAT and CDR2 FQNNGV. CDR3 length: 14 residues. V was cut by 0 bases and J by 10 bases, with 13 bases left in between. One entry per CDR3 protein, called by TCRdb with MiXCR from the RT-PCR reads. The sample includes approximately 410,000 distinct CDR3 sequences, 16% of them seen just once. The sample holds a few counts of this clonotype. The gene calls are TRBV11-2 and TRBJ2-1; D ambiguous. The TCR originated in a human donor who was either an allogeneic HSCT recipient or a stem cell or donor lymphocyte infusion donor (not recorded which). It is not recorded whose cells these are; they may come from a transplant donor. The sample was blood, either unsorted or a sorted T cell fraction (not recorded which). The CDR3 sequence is CASSLDPRRHEQFF. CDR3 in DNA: TGTGCCAGCAGCTTAGATCCCAGACGTCACGAGCAGTTCTTC.